These T cell receptor beta chains were read from a single sample in a study of blood T cell repertoires in COVID-19. The data were produced by immunoSEQ multiplex PCR, yet TCRdb's version contains in-frame clones alone and is incomplete. The top ten clones hold about 4.5% of a sample with a few hundred thousand clones, 85% to 90% of them seen once. Specimen: PBMCs or T cells enriched from blood (not recorded which). These receptors originate from a woman aged 18-29 years with acute COVID-19. CDR3s include the opening cysteine and the closing phenylalanine or tryptophan. The order of the fields is J gene, V gene, clone size, D gene, CDR3 DNA, CDR3 protein. The D gene is left open where the match is weak. Where a row states a size, it is once, few, many or the class of an expanded clone; other rows omit it.

j_gene: TRBJ1-1; v_gene: TRBV19; abundance: .; d_gene: .; CDR3nt: TGTGCCAGTAGTATCGGTCTCGGGAGGAACACTGAAGCTTTCTTT; CDR3aa: CASSIGLGRNTEAFF
j_gene: TRBJ1-2; v_gene: TRBV19; abundance: .; d_gene: .; CDR3nt: TGTGCCAGCGTGGACGCGGGGTGGGGGGAGAGCGGCTACACCTTC; CDR3aa: CASVDAGWGESGYTF
j_gene: TRBJ2-7; v_gene: TRBV6-5; abundance: .; d_gene: TRBD1; CDR3nt: TGTGCCAGCAGTTACAGGGACAGGGGAACCTACGAGCAGTACTTC; CDR3aa: CASSYRDRGTYEQYF
j_gene: TRBJ1-2; v_gene: TRBV30; abundance: .; d_gene: TRBD1; CDR3nt: TGTGCCTGGAGTGTTGGATACAGGGGCTCGAGTGGCTACACCTTC; CDR3aa: CAWSVGYRGSSGYTF
j_gene: TRBJ1-1; v_gene: TRBV10-3; abundance: .; d_gene: TRBD1; CDR3nt: TGTGCCATCAGTGTGTCGGCCGGGACAGGGGACACTGAAGCTTTCTTT; CDR3aa: CAISVSAGTGDTEAFF
j_gene: TRBJ2-2; v_gene: TRBV7-7; abundance: .; d_gene: .; CDR3nt: TGTGCTAGCAGCTTTACGACAGGCCTCTTGAACACCGGGGAGCTGTTTTTT; CDR3aa: CASSFTTGLLNTGELFF
j_gene: TRBJ1-5; v_gene: TRBV3-1/TRBV3-2; abundance: many; d_gene: .; CDR3nt: TGTGCCAGCAGCCAAGATACGACAGGAAATCAGCCCCAGCATTTT; CDR3aa: CASSQDTTGNQPQHF
j_gene: TRBJ2-7; v_gene: TRBV4-1; abundance: .; d_gene: TRBD2; CDR3nt: TGCGCCAGCAGCCATGGCCTAGCGGGAGCCTACGAGCAGTACTTC; CDR3aa: CASSHGLAGAYEQYF
j_gene: TRBJ1-4; v_gene: TRBV28; abundance: .; d_gene: TRBD1; CDR3nt: TGTGCCACGACAGGGACAGTTGTTACTAATGAAAAACTGTTTTTT; CDR3aa: CATTGTVVTNEKLFF
j_gene: TRBJ2-1; v_gene: TRBV12-5; abundance: .; d_gene: TRBD2; CDR3nt: TGTGCTAGTGGCCTCGGACTAGCGGGGTACAATGAGCAGTTCTTC; CDR3aa: CASGLGLAGYNEQFF
j_gene: TRBJ1-1; v_gene: TRBV3-1/TRBV3-2; abundance: .; d_gene: .; CDR3nt: TGTGCCAGCAGCCACCTCGGCACTGAAGCTTTCTTT; CDR3aa: CASSHLGTEAFF
j_gene: TRBJ2-5; v_gene: TRBV10-3; abundance: .; d_gene: TRBD2; CDR3nt: TGTGCCATCAGTGGGAGACTAGCGGACCAAGAGACCCAGTACTTC; CDR3aa: CAISGRLADQETQYF
j_gene: TRBJ1-5; v_gene: TRBV19; abundance: .; d_gene: .; CDR3nt: TGTGCCAGTAGTGCGAGACAGATTCAGCATAGCAATCAGCCCCAGCATTTT; CDR3aa: CASSARQIQHSNQPQHF
j_gene: TRBJ2-1; v_gene: TRBV27; abundance: once; d_gene: TRBD2; CDR3nt: TGTGCCAGCAGTTCGCCACTAGCGGGAGGGCACAATGAGCAGTTCTTC; CDR3aa: CASSSPLAGGHNEQFF
j_gene: TRBJ2-2; v_gene: TRBV9; abundance: .; d_gene: TRBD1; CDR3nt: TGTGCCAGCAGCGTAGTGGACAGGGCTAACACCGGGGAGCTGTTTTTT; CDR3aa: CASSVVDRANTGELFF
j_gene: TRBJ2-3; v_gene: TRBV7-8; abundance: .; d_gene: TRBD2; CDR3nt: TGTGCCAGCAGCCCCCGAGGATCTAGCGGGGCGGGAGATACGCAGTATTTT; CDR3aa: CASSPRGSSGAGDTQYF
j_gene: TRBJ1-1; v_gene: TRBV16; abundance: .; d_gene: .; CDR3nt: TGTGCCAGCAGCCAATCGGCGGACACCAAGGGGAACACTGAAGCTTTCTTT; CDR3aa: CASSQSADTKGNTEAFF
j_gene: TRBJ2-3; v_gene: TRBV27; abundance: once; d_gene: .; CDR3nt: TGTGCCAGCAGTTCCCTGGATACGCAGTATTTT; CDR3aa: CASSSLDTQYF
j_gene: TRBJ1-5; v_gene: TRBV18; abundance: once; d_gene: TRBD1; CDR3nt: TGTGCCAGCTCACAGACAGGGGATAGCAATCAGCCCCAGCATTTT; CDR3aa: CASSQTGDSNQPQHF
j_gene: TRBJ2-1; v_gene: TRBV19; abundance: once; d_gene: .; CDR3nt: TGTGCCAGTAGTATAGTGGCTAGAAACAATGAGCAGTTCTTC; CDR3aa: CASSIVARNNEQFF
j_gene: TRBJ1-1; v_gene: TRBV18; abundance: .; d_gene: .; CDR3nt: TGTGCCAGCTCACCACCAAGCTTGCAGGGTAACACTGAAGCTTTCTTT; CDR3aa: CASSPPSLQGNTEAFF
j_gene: TRBJ1-2; v_gene: TRBV5-6; abundance: .; d_gene: TRBD1; CDR3nt: TGTGCCAGCAGCTTCACAGGGGGCTATGGCTACACCTTC; CDR3aa: CASSFTGGYGYTF
j_gene: TRBJ1-2; v_gene: TRBV27; abundance: .; d_gene: TRBD1; CDR3nt: TGTGCCAGCACCTCCTCCGGGACAGTTGATGGCTACACCTTC; CDR3aa: CASTSSGTVDGYTF
j_gene: TRBJ1-5; v_gene: TRBV27; abundance: .; d_gene: .; CDR3nt: TGTGCCAGCAGTTCCCGACCCGGGGGTAATCAGCCCCAGCATTTT; CDR3aa: CASSSRPGGNQPQHF
j_gene: TRBJ2-1; v_gene: TRBV14; abundance: .; d_gene: TRBD2; CDR3nt: TGTGCCAGCAGCCTCGTGGGGCGGGAGAGGGACTACAATGAGCAGTTCTTC; CDR3aa: CASSLVGRERDYNEQFF
j_gene: TRBJ2-1; v_gene: TRBV28; abundance: .; d_gene: TRBD2; CDR3nt: TGTGCCAGCAGTTCGGGACTAGCGGAGGTGTTGAATGAGCAGTTCTTC; CDR3aa: CASSSGLAEVLNEQFF
j_gene: TRBJ2-3; v_gene: TRBV5-5; abundance: .; d_gene: TRBD1; CDR3nt: TGTGCCAGCAGCTTGGATGCGACAGGGGGCGTAAATACGCAGTATTTT; CDR3aa: CASSLDATGGVNTQYF
j_gene: TRBJ1-2; v_gene: TRBV18; abundance: few; d_gene: TRBD1; CDR3nt: TGTGCCAGCTCACCCACACAGGGGGATGGCTACACCTTC; CDR3aa: CASSPTQGDGYTF
j_gene: TRBJ2-1; v_gene: TRBV7-6; abundance: .; d_gene: .; CDR3nt: TGTGCCAGCAGCTTAGCGCCCGGCAATGAGCAGTTCTTC; CDR3aa: CASSLAPGNEQFF
j_gene: TRBJ1-6; v_gene: TRBV6-6; abundance: .; d_gene: .; CDR3nt: TGTGCCAGCATCAGAGGGATTCAGGAAAATTCACCCCTCCACTTT; CDR3aa: CASIRGIQENSPLHF
j_gene: TRBJ2-5; v_gene: TRBV11-2; abundance: .; d_gene: TRBD2; CDR3nt: TGTGCCAGCAGCTTAGTAGGTCTAGCGGAGAAAAGGTACCAAGAGACCCAGTACTTC; CDR3aa: CASSLVGLAEKRYQETQYF
j_gene: TRBJ2-5; v_gene: TRBV14; abundance: .; d_gene: TRBD1; CDR3nt: TGTGCCAGCAGCCAGCCGAACAGGGGGCTAAAAGAGACCCAGTACTTC; CDR3aa: CASSQPNRGLKETQYF
j_gene: TRBJ2-7; v_gene: TRBV7-6; abundance: .; d_gene: .; CDR3nt: TGTGCCAGCAGCTCACGACTACCCGTCGGGGAGCAGTACTTC; CDR3aa: CASSSRLPVGEQYF
j_gene: TRBJ2-7; v_gene: TRBV5-1; abundance: .; d_gene: TRBD1; CDR3nt: TGCGCCAGCAGCTTGGACGGGACAGGGGCCTACGAGCAGTACTTC; CDR3aa: CASSLDGTGAYEQYF
j_gene: TRBJ2-5; v_gene: TRBV9; abundance: .; d_gene: TRBD1; CDR3nt: TGTGCCAGCAGCGCGCGGGACAGGGGGGGTGCAGAGACCCAGTACTTC; CDR3aa: CASSARDRGGAETQYF
j_gene: TRBJ2-1; v_gene: TRBV7-2; abundance: .; d_gene: TRBD2; CDR3nt: TGTGCCAGCAGCGTAACCGGGACTAGCAACCATGAGCAGTTCTTC; CDR3aa: CASSVTGTSNHEQFF
j_gene: TRBJ1-2; v_gene: TRBV6-2/TRBV6-3; abundance: .; d_gene: TRBD1; CDR3nt: TGTGCCAGCAGTTACGGGACAGGGAAAGGTATTCCCTATGGCTACACCTTC; CDR3aa: CASSYGTGKGIPYGYTF
j_gene: TRBJ2-7; v_gene: TRBV6-5; abundance: .; d_gene: .; CDR3nt: TGTCCCTCGAGGGGGAGCTGGTACGAGCAGTACTTC; CDR3aa: CPSRGSWYEQYF
j_gene: TRBJ2-1; v_gene: TRBV7-3; abundance: once; d_gene: .; CDR3nt: TGTGCCAGCAGCTATGACCCGGGGGAGCAGTTCTTC; CDR3aa: CASSYDPGEQFF
j_gene: TRBJ1-4; v_gene: TRBV30; abundance: once; d_gene: .; CDR3nt: TGTGCCGCCAAGGCGCTGGGGGGTGAAAAACTGTTTTTT; CDR3aa: CAAKALGGEKLFF
j_gene: TRBJ2-3; v_gene: TRBV3-1/TRBV3-2; abundance: .; d_gene: TRBD2; CDR3nt: TGTGCCAGCAGCCAGGCGGGAGGGCAGGCAGATACGCAGTATTTT; CDR3aa: CASSQAGGQADTQYF
j_gene: TRBJ2-7; v_gene: TRBV7-7; abundance: few; d_gene: .; CDR3nt: TGTGCTAGCAGCCCGTTGCGAGGGCCGTCGGTCGAGCAGTACTTC; CDR3aa: CASSPLRGPSVEQYF